The next 11 T cell receptor beta chains were all read from a single sample in a study of CD8 T cells in Susac syndrome (dated by TCRdb to between 2018 and 2021). Receptors were amplified or captured by the immunoSEQ multiplex PCR assay. RNA was extracted using the RNeasy kit, and about 0.45 to 1 ug of the RNA was reverse transcribed with random hexamers. In-frame beta chains were kept once TCRdb had trimmed the public reads at Q25 with fastp and called clones with MiXCR. Rows matching on CDR3 protein sequence are summarized as one entry with the most common DNA and genes. This sample is represented by about 120,000 distinct CDR3 sequences; 94% of them were singletons. The top ten constitute roughly 0.095% of the sample. The specimen sequenced was CD4+ T cells from PBMCs. These receptors all stem from a human donor in good health.

The CDR3 loop is CASRATGVYEQYF. Written as DNA, the CDR3 is TGTGCCAGCAGAGCGACAGGGGTGTACGAGCAGTACTTC. The chain employs TRBV2 and TRBJ2-7; TRBD1 agrees at 8 bases. Germline V gives CDR1 SNHLY, CDR2 FYNNEI. The V and J ends lost 6 bases and 4 bases, in that order; junction bases with no gene match: 5. The CDR3 loop spans 13 amino acids. Using reference TRBV2 and TRBJ2-7 for the parts outside the CDR3, the full variable domain is EPEVTQTPSHQVTQMGQEVILRCVPISNHLYFYWYRQILGQKVEFLVSFYNNEISEKSEIFDDQFSVERPDGSNFTLKIRSTKLEDSAMYFCASRATGVYEQYFGPGTRLTVT.

This clonotype was seen just once. This chain uses TRBV20-1 with TRBJ2-5; 7 positions match TRBD2. The germline gives CDR1 DFQATT, CDR2 SNEGSKA (reference sequence). The J segment lost 5 bases and the V segment lost 0 bases, leaving 9 bases of the junction unmatched. The CDR3 has 15 residues. The CDR3: CSARERLLGGETQYF. For the CDR3, the DNA is TGCAGTGCTAGAGAAAGGCTCCTGGGGGGGGAGACCCAGTACTTC.

The chain employs TRBV5-1 and TRBJ2-7; 7 bases match TRBD2. Losses at the gene ends were 4 bases for V and 7 bases for J; bases not matched to a gene: 8. The CDR3 length is 13 residues. CDR1 is SGHRS, CDR2 YFSETQ, per germline. The CDR3 reads CASSPAGVREQYF. CDR3 bases: TGCGCCAGCAGCCCGGCGGGGGTCAGGGAGCAGTACTTC.

This sequence joins TRBV7-2 and TRBJ1-2, with 7 nucleotides matching TRBD1. CDR3 length equals 14 residues. V was pared by 0 bases and J by 4 bases, with 2 bases of the junction left unmatched. Germline V CDR1 and CDR2: SGHTA, FQGNSA. The CDR3 bases are TGTGCCAGCAGCTTAGCGGGGACAGCCTATGGCTACACCTTC. The encoded protein is CASSLAGTAYGYTF.

This clonotype was seen once. V gene TRBV19 combines with J gene TRBJ2-1, with D perhaps TRBD2 (6 bases). This CDR3 comprises 18 residues. In germline, CDR1 is LNHDA, CDR2 SQIVND (reference sequence). V was trimmed by 4 bases and J by 4 bases, leaving 23 bases between them. CDR3 region: CASSTVFGLPSGYNEQFF. In nucleotides, the CDR3 is TGTGCCAGTAGTACCGTCTTTGGACTACCCAGTGGGTACAATGAGCAGTTCTTC.

The chain couples TRBV6-5 to TRBJ2-1; D tentatively fits TRBD1 or TRBD2 (5 bases each). Germline V CDR1 and CDR2: MNHEY, SVGAGI. There are 14 residues in the CDR3. The V end was cut by 4 bases, the J end by 0 bases, with 7 bases between. CDR3 loop: CASSFGTSYNEQFF. The CDR3, as DNA: TGTGCCAGCAGTTTTGGGACCTCCTACAATGAGCAGTTCTTC.

V is TRBV9 and J is TRBJ1-6, with TRBD1 matching 7 bases. The CDR3 is 16 amino acids. The V segment lost 4 bases and the J segment 6 bases; nucleotides outside the gene matches: 10. The V gene's germline CDR1 is SGDLS and CDR2 YYNGEE. Here the CDR3 reads CASSPSTGTVNSPLHF. CDR3 DNA: TGTGCCAGCAGCCCGTCGACCGGGACAGTTAATTCACCCCTCCACTTT.

The chain links TRBV5-1 to TRBJ2-3, with TRBD2 identical over 13 bases. Germline CDR1 and CDR2: SGHRS and YFSETQ. The CDR3 covers 16 residues. After removal of 0 bases from V and 4 bases from J, the junction contained 2 bases not matched to a gene. CDR3 coding DNA: TGCGCCAGCAGCTTGGATGGACTAGCGGGAGCAGATACGCAGTATTTT. Translation: CASSLDGLAGADTQYF.

The chain carries TRBV25-1 and TRBJ2-1; D perhaps matches TRBD1 (6 bases). The CDR3 spans 12 residues. The germline V and J ends were trimmed by 5 bases and 16 bases, with 18 bases remaining between them. The germline V gene encodes CDR1 MGHDK and CDR2 SYGVNS. Here the CDR3 reads CASSLRDGQIFF. In nucleotides, the CDR3 is TGTGCCAGCAGTCTCAGGGATGGACAGATCTTCTTC.

This chain joins TRBV11-2 and TRBJ2-2; 14 bases match TRBD2. This CDR3 spans 18 amino acids. CDR1 and CDR2 from the germline V gene are SGHAT and FQNNGV. V trimming: 2 bases; J trimming: 2 bases; junction bases outside the gene matches: 4. DNA of the CDR3: TGTGCCAGCAGCTTAAGGACTAGCGGGAGGTATAACACCGGGGAGCTGTTTTTT. Translation: CASSLRTSGRYNTGELFF.

The genes are TRBV2 and TRBJ2-3; no firm D call. CDR1 is SNHLY, CDR2 FYNNEI, per germline. The germline V and J ends were trimmed by 0 bases and 2 bases, with 6 bases remaining between them. The CDR3 runs to 14 residues. CDR3 amino acids: CASSEAAFTDTQYF. The CDR3 bases are TGTGCCAGCAGTGAAGCCGCTTTCACAGATACGCAGTATTTT.